The clone carrying this T cell receptor (beta chain) was observed at least ten times. What it binds is unknown. This entry comes from a study of T cells in Graves' hyperthyroidism and ophthalmopathy. Study findings and constraints: Blood also showed most of the thyroid clonotypes that were expanded above 0.001. With a median lead of around 6.7 months before onset, the model predicted ophthalmopathy.

A patient was excluded if there was uncontrolled infection, other autoimmune disease, pregnancy or lactation. Researchers amplified the TCR beta CDR3 regions from RNA transcripts. The HTBI primer set served for first-round RT-PCR of the TCR CDR3. Via MiXCR, TCRdb re-called the multiplex PCR reads, giving one row per CDR3 protein. The sample lists approximately 700,000 distinct CDR3 sequences, just under 45% seen once, with under 8.5% in the top ten. The germline V gene has CDR1 SNHLY and CDR2 FYNNEI. The CDR3 totals 14 residues. V was cut by 6 bases and J by 2 bases, with 14 bases left in between. Sequences were obtained from peripheral blood or thyroid tissue (not recorded which). The receptor was isolated from an adult man with Graves' disease, either hyperthyroidism or ophthalmopathy (not recorded which). V gene TRBV2 combines with J gene TRBJ2-7, with D possibly being TRBD1 (5 bases). CDR3 amino acids: CASSGQGQAYEQYF. In DNA, the CDR3 is TGTGCCAGCAGCGGGCAGGGTCAGGCCTACGAGCAGTACTTC.